This T cell receptor (beta chain) was identified in a study of T cell changes during pregnancy in multiple sclerosis. This clone was seen just once. This table comes from immunoSEQ multiplex PCR, and its TCRdb copy is limited to in-frame clones, with some not included. The table has more than 55,000 clones, 94% seen once; the top ten hold less than 4.5%. The sequencing here drew on CD8+ T cells from peripheral blood mononuclear cells, taken in the third trimester of pregnancy. The TCR was taken from a female donor with multiple sclerosis, enrolled in a pregnancy study.

The CDR3 DNA follows: TGCAGCGTTGAAGGGGGCATTGCGGGAGGCACTGAAGCTTTCTTT. Residues: CSVEGGIAGGTEAFF. V is TRBV29-1 and J is TRBJ1-1; tentative D call: TRBD1 (5 bases). There are 15 residues in the CDR3. Germline CDR1 SQVTM, CDR2 ANQGSEA. The V and J ends lost 1 base and 4 bases respectively, with 16 bases between them. Based on the CDR3 plus reference TRBV29-1 and TRBJ1-1, the full variable domain is SAVISQKPSRDICQRGTSLTIQCQVDSQVTMMFWYRQQPGQSLTLIATANQGSEATYESGFVIDKFPISRPNLTFSTLTVSNMSPEDSSIYLCSVEGGIAGGTEAFFGQGTRLTVV.